This paragraph reports one T cell receptor (beta chain). The CDR3 end lies 3 residues beyond the end of the read and is filled in from the germline J gene. These data come from a study of T cells in women clearing cervical HPV infection. The CDR3 has 14 amino acids. Germline-derived CDR1 and CDR2 are KGHSH and LQKENI. Method: immunoSEQ multiplex PCR; TCRdb's copy keeps in-frame clones and lacks some. The repertoire table contains 15,000 to 20,000 clones. The material sequenced was blood buffy coat. This chain links TRBV18 with TRBJ2-4, with D possibly being TRBD2 (6 bases). The source of this sequence is a woman between 18 and 70 years old with a cervical HPV16 infection that either progressed to CIN3+ or cleared (not recorded which). The part of the CDR3 DNA that was read is TGTGCCAGCTCACCACTCGGCAGGGTGGAGGGT. It translates to CASSPLGRVEG. The whole CDR3 region reads CASSPLGRVEGQYF.